One sample yielded the 5 T cell receptor beta chains listed below, sequenced in a study of OX40 agonist ivuxolimab in advanced cancers. The assay was immunoSEQ multiplex PCR, and TCRdb's table has in-frame clones only and misses some. In the table there are nearly 60,000 clones, roughly 88% of which are singletons. The sample here was CD4+ or CD8+ T cells sorted from blood, taken in a trial of the OX40 agonist ivuxolimab. These TCRs come from an adult with an advanced solid tumor such as melanoma, head and neck, liver or kidney cancer.

This clone was observed a few times. The chain joins TRBV5-1 to TRBJ1-5, with 10 bases fitting TRBD1. This CDR3 comprises 15 residues. Trimming cost V 4 bases and J 2 bases; bases outside gene matches: 3. CDR1 and CDR2 (germline): SGHRS, YFSETQ. The CDR3 here is CASSRGTGGNQPQHF. In DNA form, the CDR3 reads TGCGCCAGCAGCCGAGGGACAGGGGGCAATCAGCCCCAGCATTTT. Full variable domain (missing parts from reference TRBV5-1 and TRBJ1-5): KAGVTQTPRYLIKTRGQQVTLSCSPISGHRSVSWYQQTPGQGLQFLFEYFSETQRNKGNFPGRFSGRQFSNSRSEMNVSTLELGDSALYLCASSRGTGGNQPQHFGDGTRLSIL.

Concerning this clone itself: Its ends do not fully match the called genes, so a read error is possible. The rearrangement links TRBV10-3 to TRBJ1-2, with 8 bases matching TRBD1. This CDR3 is 13 amino acids long. Germline V gene data show CDR1 as ENHRY and CDR2 as SYGVKD. DNA of the CDR3: TGTACCATCAGGGACAGGTTGGATGATGGCTACACCTTC. It is translated as CTIRDRLDDGYTF.

The gene calls are TRBV6-5 and TRBJ2-1, with D possibly matching TRBD2 (6 bases). The CDR3 contains 12 residues. The germline V gene has CDR1 MNHEY and CDR2 SVGAGI. V lost 7 bases and J 6 bases, leaving 10 bases between the germline ends. The CDR3 bases are TGTGCCAGCACCGGACTAAGCAATGAGCAGTTCTTC. Translation gives CASTGLSNEQFF.

The rearrangement uses TRBV10-2 and TRBJ2-2; 7 bases match TRBD1. Germline loops: CDR1 WSHSY, CDR2 SAAADI. There are 15 residues in the CDR3. V lost 5 bases and J lost 4; bases outside the gene matches: 7. CDR3 amino acids: CASSRLTGATGELFF. The CDR3 DNA is TGCGCCAGCAGTAGACTAACAGGGGCCACCGGGGAGCTGTTTTTT.

This clone has just one count. The gene calls are TRBV18 and TRBJ1-2, with D unresolved. V lost 3 bases and J 3 bases, leaving 11 bases between the germline ends. CDR3 length: 14 amino acids. The V gene's germline CDR1 is KGHSH and CDR2 LQKENI. Written as DNA, the CDR3 is TGTGCCAGCTCACCCCCCGGAGGGTACTATGGCTACACCTTC. As protein: CASSPPGGYYGYTF.